This T cell receptor (beta chain) was profiled in a study of response to subunit inactivated influenza vaccine. Overall study results and limits: Few new T cells, the authors suggested, are recruited by each seasonal influenza vaccination.

This clonotype was detected a few times. Its antigen is still unknown. TCRdb passed the RT-PCR reads through MiXCR, listing each CDR3 protein once. The sample includes roughly 700,000 distinct CDR3 sequences, 15% to 19% of them seen just once. Germline V lookup: CDR1 SGHRS, CDR2 YFSETQ. With 4 bases clipped from V and 9 bases from J, the junction kept 16 bases outside the gene matches. The CDR3 totals 17 residues. The sequence was obtained from a man aged 45-65 years who received an inactivated influenza vaccine. This material consisted of PBMCs from blood, taken approximately 13 days after vaccination. The chain has TRBV5-1 and TRBJ1-6; 7 bases align to TRBD1. The DNA for the CDR3 is TGCGCCAGCAGCCCGTACGCAGCGGACAGGTTAAGTTCACCCCTCCACTTT. Translating it yields CASSPYAADRLSSPLHF.